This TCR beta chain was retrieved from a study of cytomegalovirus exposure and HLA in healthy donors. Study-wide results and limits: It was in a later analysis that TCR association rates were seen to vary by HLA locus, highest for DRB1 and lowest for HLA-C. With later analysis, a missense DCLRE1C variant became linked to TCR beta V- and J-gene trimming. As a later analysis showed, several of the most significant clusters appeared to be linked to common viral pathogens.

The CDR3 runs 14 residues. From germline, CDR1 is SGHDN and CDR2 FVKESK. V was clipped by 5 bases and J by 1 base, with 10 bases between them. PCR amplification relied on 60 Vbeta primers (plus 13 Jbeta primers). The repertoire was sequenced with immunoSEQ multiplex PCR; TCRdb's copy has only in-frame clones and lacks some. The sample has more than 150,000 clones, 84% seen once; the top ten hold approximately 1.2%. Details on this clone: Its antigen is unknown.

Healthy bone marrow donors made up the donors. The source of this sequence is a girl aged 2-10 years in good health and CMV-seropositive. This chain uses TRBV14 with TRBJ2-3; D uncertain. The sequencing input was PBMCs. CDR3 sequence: CASSGLRGTDTQYF. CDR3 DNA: TGTGCCAGCAGCGGCCTCCGGGGCACAGATACGCAGTATTTT.